This note documents a single T cell receptor beta chain sequence. Its antigen is currently unknown. These data come from a study of cytomegalovirus exposure and HLA in healthy donors. About the research overall: Unique TCR beta sequences numbering fewer than 130 million came from 150 million to 200 million T cells in an earlier analysis. Study-level results: It was taken for granted in presence/absence analyses that sequencing depth across donors was roughly uniform. TCR beta V- and J-gene trimming, according to a later analysis, was linked to a missense DCLRE1C variant. Indistinguishability led to the exclusion of some V segments, TRBV6-2 and TRBV6-3 included.

This CDR3 has 16 amino acids. J gave up 2 bases and V 5 bases, and 12 bases lay outside the gene matches. CDR1 and CDR2 from the germline V gene are MNHEY and SMNVEV (reference sequence). Researchers ran the PCR with 60 Vbeta and 13 Jbeta primers. Sequenced by immunoSEQ multiplex PCR; TCRdb stores in-frame clones only, minus some. The table includes about 92,000 clones, 65% to 85% detected once. The J gene is TRBJ2-7, the V gene TRBV27; 7 nucleotides line up with TRBD2. Material for sequencing was PBMCs. This TCR was sampled from a man between 18 and 35 years old in good health and CMV-seronegative. The CDR3 nucleotides are TGTGCCAGCAGTCCCCTTGGGCGGGGGTACCCCTACGAGCAGTACTTC. Residues: CASSPLGRGYPYEQYF.